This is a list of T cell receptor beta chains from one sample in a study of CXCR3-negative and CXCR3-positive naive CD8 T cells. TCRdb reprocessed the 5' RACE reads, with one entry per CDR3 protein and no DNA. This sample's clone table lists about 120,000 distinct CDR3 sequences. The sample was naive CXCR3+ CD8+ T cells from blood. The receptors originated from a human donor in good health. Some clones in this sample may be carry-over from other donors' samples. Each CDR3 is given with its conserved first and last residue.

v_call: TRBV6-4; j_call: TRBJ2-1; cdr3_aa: CASSDRGANNEQFF
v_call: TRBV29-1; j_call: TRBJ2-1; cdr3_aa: CSVEVLNEQFF
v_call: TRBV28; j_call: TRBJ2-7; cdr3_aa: CASSPTGPYEQYF
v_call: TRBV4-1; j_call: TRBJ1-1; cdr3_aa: CASSLRPPDMNTEAFF
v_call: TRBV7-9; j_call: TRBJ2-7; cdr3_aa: CASSPAGSSSYEQYF
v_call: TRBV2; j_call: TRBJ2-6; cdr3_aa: CASSEGFSGRAFGANVLTF
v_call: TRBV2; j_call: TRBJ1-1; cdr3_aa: CASSDTGGWDTEAFF
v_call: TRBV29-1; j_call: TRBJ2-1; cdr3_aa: CSVVSQTSGVPWFF
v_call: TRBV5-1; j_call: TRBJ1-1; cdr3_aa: CASSGLQGAGEAFF
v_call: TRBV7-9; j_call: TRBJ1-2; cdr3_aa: CASSFPGPTYGYTF
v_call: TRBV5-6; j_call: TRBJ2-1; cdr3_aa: CASSRGLNEQFF
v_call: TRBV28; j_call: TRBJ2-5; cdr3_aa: CASSLRARAQETKYF